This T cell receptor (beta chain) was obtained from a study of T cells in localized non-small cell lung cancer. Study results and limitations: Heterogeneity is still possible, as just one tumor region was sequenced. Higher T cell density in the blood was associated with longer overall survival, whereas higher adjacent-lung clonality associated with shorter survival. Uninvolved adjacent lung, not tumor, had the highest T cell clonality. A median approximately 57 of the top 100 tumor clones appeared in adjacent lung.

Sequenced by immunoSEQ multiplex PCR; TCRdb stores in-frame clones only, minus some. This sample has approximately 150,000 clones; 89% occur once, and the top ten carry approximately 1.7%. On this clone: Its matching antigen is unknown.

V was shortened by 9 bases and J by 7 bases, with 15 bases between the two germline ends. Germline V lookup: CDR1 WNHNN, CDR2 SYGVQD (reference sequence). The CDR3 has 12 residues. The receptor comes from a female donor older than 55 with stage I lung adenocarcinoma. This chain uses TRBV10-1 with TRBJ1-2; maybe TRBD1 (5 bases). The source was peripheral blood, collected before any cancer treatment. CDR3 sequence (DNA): TGCGCCAGAAGCGGCGCAGGGTTTGGCTACACCTTC. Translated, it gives CARSGAGFGYTF.